These 5 T cell receptor beta chains came from one sample sequenced in a study of CXCR3-negative and CXCR3-positive naive CD8 T cells (dated by TCRdb to between 2019 and 2020). What the research found in general, with its limitations: TRB CDR3s from CXCR3-positive naive cells showed higher hydrophobicity (lower Kidera factor 4), lower energy, and higher strength and volume indices than CXCR3-negative naive cells.

Instrument used: NextSeq 550. The Human TCR Profiling Kit (MiLaboratory) was used to make UMI-labeled 5' RACE TRB cDNA libraries. TCRdb reprocessed the raw reads; every CDR3 protein sequence is a single record, and DNA is not supplied. The sample's table covers approximately 100,000 distinct CDR3 sequences. In total, the top ten clones hold 1.1% of the sample. Which antigens these TCRs recognize remains unknown. Sequenced: naive CXCR3+ CD8+ T cells from blood. In light of the paper, this sample's cell subset or site label describes: CD45RO-CCR7+CD27+CD95- naive CD8+ T cells expressing CXCR3 (TNR3+). These receptors all come from a human donor in good health. Some clones in this sample may be carry-over from other donors' samples.

The gene calls are TRBV6-1 and TRBJ2-1; the TCRdb call, TRBD2, lacks DNA for checking. Germline V CDR1 and CDR2: MNHNS, SASEGT. The CDR3 extends over 16 amino acids. CDR3 sequence reads: CASSGGLAGVHNEQFF.

The rearrangement joins TRBV20-1 to TRBJ2-7. Germline values: CDR1 DFQATT, CDR2 SNEGSKA (reference sequence). The CDR3 sequence is 14 residues long. The CDR3 loop is CSAREGSSIYEQYF.

V and J are TRBV7-3 and TRBJ2-1; TCRdb's D call of TRBD1 is untestable without DNA. The CDR3 has 17 amino acids. The germline CDR1 and CDR2 sequences are SGHTA and FQGTGA. CDR3 loop: CASSLTARTGAYNEQFF.

CDR3 amino acids: CASSQGAGSSNEQFF. The V and J genes are TRBV4-2 and TRBJ2-1; no DNA is available, so the TRBD1 call from TCRdb remains unchecked. This CDR3 comprises 15 residues. Germline V lookup: CDR1 LGHNA, CDR2 YNFKEQ.

The chain links TRBV6-5 to TRBJ2-7; TCRdb names TRBD2, which stays unverified in the absence of DNA. In germline, CDR1 is MNHEY, CDR2 SVGAGI. The CDR3 spans 16 residues. The CDR3 here is CASSYGQSGTSYEQYF.